The 2 T cell receptor beta chains reported below all come from one sample, sequenced in a study of T cells in Graves' hyperthyroidism and ophthalmopathy. RNA transcripts were the template for amplifying TCR beta CDR3 regions. TCR CDR3 underwent first-round RT-PCR with the HTBI primer set. Each CDR3 protein gets one entry after TCRdb re-called the multiplex PCR reads with MiXCR. The data contain hundreds of thousands of distinct CDR3 sequences, more than 15% of them singletons. The material sequenced was blood. The receptors originated from a woman aged 40-49 years with Graves' ophthalmopathy.

In this sample, this clonotype turned up a few times. The CDR3 DNA follows: TGTGCCAGCAGCCAAGAGCAAGGACAGGGGGCCTACGAGCAGTTCTTC. Translation gives CASSQEQGQGAYEQFF. The chain employs TRBV2 and TRBJ2-1; TRBD1 matches at 11 bases. The V gene's germline CDR1 is SNHLY and CDR2 FYNNEI. This CDR3 has 16 residues. Unmatched junction bases numbered 14, after V lost 6 bases and J lost 10 bases.

In this sample, this clonotype turned up a few times. This chain joins TRBV20-1 and TRBJ2-1; 10 bases are shared with TRBD2. Germline CDR1 is DFQATT and CDR2 is SNEGSKA (reference sequence). The CDR3 extends over 15 amino acids. With 3 bases clipped from V and 8 bases from J, the junction kept 10 bases outside the gene matches. This CDR3 is CSASPLAGATYEQFF. CDR3 bases: TGCAGTGCTAGCCCCCTAGCGGGAGCAACCTATGAGCAGTTCTTC.